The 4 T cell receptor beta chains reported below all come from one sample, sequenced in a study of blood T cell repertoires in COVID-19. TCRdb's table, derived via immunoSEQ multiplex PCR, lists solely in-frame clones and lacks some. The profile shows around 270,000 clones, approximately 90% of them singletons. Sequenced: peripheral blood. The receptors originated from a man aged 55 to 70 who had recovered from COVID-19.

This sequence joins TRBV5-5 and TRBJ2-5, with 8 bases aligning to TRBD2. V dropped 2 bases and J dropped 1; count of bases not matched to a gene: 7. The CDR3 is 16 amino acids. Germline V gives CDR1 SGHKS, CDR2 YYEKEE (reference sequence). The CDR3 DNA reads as TGTGCCAGCAGCTTTGGGGCTAGCGGGTCCCAAGAGACCCAGTACTTC. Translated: CASSFGASGSQETQYF.

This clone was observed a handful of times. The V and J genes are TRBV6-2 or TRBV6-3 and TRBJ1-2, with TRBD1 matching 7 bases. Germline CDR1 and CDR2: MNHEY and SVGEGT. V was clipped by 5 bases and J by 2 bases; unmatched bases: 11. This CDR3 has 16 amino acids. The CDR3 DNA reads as TGTGCCAGCAGTGGTTTCCGGACAGGCCCGAACTATGGCTACACCTTC. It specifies CASSGFRTGPNYGYTF.

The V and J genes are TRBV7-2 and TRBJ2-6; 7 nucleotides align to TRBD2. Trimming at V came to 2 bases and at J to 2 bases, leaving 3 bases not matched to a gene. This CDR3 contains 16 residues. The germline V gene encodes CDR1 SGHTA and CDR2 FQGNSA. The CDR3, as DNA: TGTGCCAGCAGCTTAAACCGGGGGGCTGGGGCCAACGTCCTGACTTTC. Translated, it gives CASSLNRGAGANVLTF.

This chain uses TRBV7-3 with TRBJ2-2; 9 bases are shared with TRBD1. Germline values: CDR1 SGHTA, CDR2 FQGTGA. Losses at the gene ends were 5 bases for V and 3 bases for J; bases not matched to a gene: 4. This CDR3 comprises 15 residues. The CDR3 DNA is TGTGCCAGCAGCAGGACAGGGGTCGACACCGGGGAGCTGTTTTTT. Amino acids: CASSRTGVDTGELFF.